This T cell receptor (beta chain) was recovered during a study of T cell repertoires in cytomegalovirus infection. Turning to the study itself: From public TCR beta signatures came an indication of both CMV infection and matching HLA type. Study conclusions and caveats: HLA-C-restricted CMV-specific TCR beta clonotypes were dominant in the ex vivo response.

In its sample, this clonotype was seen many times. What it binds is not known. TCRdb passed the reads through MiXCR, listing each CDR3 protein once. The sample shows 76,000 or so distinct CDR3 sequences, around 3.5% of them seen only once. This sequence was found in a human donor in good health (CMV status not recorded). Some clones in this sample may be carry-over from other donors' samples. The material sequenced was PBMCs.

Here the CDR3 DNA reads TGTGCCAGCAGTCCCCTGGCCCGGCGAACGGGCTACACCTTC. Protein: CASSPLARRTGYTF. V gene TRBV12-3 or TRBV12-4 combines with J gene TRBJ1-2; D is undetermined. V lost 5 bases to trimming and J lost 8 bases, with 18 bases between them. CDR3 length: 14 residues.